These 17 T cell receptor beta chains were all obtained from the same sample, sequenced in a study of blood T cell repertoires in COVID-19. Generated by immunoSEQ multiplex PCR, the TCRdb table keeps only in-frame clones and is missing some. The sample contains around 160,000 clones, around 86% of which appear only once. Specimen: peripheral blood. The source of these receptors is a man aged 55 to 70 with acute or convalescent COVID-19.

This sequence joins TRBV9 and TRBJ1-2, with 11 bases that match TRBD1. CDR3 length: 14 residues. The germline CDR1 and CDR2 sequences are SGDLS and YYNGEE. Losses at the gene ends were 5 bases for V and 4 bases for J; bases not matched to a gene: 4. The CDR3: CASRRDRGSYGYTF. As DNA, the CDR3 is TGTGCCAGCAGACGGGACAGGGGGTCCTATGGCTACACCTTC. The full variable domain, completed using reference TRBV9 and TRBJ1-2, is DSGVTQTPKHLITATGQRVTLRCSPRSGDLSVYWYQQSLDQGLQFLIQYYNGEERAKGNILERFSAQQFPDLHSELNLSSLELGDSALYFCASRRDRGSYGYTFGSGTRLTVV.

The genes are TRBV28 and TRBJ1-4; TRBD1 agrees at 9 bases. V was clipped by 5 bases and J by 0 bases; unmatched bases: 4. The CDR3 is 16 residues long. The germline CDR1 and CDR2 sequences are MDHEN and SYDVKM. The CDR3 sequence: CASSPQGASTNEKLFF. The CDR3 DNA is TGTGCCAGCAGTCCACAGGGGGCGTCAACTAATGAAAAACTGTTTTTT.

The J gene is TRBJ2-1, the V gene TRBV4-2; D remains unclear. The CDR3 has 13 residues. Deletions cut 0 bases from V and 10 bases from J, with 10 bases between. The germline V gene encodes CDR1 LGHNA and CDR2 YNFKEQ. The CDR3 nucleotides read TGTGCCAGCAGCCAAGATATGGCCTTGGAGCAGTTCTTC. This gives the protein CASSQDMALEQFF.

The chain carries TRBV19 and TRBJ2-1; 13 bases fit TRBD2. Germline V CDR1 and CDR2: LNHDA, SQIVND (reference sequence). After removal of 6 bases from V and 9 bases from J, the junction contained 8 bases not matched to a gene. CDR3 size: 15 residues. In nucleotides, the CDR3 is TGTGCCAGTAGGGCACTAGCGGGAGGGTTTGCTGAGCAGTTCTTC. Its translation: CASRALAGGFAEQFF.

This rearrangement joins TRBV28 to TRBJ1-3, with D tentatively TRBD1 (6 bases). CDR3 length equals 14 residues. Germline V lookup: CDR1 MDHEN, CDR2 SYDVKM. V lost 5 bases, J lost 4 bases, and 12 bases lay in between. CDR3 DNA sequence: TGTGCCAGCAGTATTAGGACAGTCGGAAACACCATATATTTT. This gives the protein CASSIRTVGNTIYF.

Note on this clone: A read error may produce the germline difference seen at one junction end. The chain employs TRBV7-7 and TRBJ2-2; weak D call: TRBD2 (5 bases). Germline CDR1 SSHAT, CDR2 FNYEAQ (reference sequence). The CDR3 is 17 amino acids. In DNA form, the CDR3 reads TGTGCTAGCAGCCAAATACAGCGTGGAGGTGACACCGGGGAGCTGTTTTTT. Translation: CASSQIQRGGDTGELFF.

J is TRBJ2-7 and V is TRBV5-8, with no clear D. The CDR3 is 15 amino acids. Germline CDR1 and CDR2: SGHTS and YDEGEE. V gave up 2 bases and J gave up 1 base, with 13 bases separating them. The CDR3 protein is CASSLPARASYEQYF. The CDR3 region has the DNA TGTGCCAGCAGCTTACCGGCTAGAGCTTCCTACGAGCAGTACTTC.

The CDR3 here is CASSVASGRGTDTQYF. DNA of the CDR3: TGTGCCAGCAGCGTAGCGAGCGGGAGAGGGACAGATACGCAGTATTTT. The V gene is TRBV9, the J gene TRBJ2-3, with TRBD2 matching 8 bases. Germline trimming cut 0 bases from V and 3 bases from J; bases unmatched to any gene: 6. CDR1 and CDR2 from the germline V gene are SGDLS and YYNGEE. The CDR3 length is 16 residues.

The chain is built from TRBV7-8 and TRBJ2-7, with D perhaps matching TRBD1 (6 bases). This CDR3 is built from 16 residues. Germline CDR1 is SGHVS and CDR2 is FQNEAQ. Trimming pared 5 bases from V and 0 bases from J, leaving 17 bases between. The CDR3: CASSPSGGGNSYEQYF. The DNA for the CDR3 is TGTGCCAGCAGCCCAAGTGGGGGCGGAAACTCCTACGAGCAGTACTTC. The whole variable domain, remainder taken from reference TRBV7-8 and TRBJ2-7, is GAGVSQSPRYKVAKRGQDVALRCDPISGHVSLFWYQQALGQGPEFLTYFQNEAQLDKSGLPSDRFFAERPEGSVSTLKIQRTQQEDSAVYLCASSPSGGGNSYEQYFGPGTRLTVT.

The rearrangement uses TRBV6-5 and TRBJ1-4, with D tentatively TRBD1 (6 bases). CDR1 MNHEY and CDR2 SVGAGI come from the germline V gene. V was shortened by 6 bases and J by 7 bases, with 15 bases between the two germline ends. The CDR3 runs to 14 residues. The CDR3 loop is CASSPPGGGEKLFF. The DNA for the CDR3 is TGTGCCAGCAGCCCCCCGGGAGGGGGTGAAAAACTGTTTTTT.

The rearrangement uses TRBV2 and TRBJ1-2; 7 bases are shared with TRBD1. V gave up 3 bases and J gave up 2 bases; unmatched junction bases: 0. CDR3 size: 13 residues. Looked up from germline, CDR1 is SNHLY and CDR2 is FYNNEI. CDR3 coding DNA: TGTGCCAGCAGTGACAGGGGGAACTATGGCTACACCTTC. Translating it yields CASSDRGNYGYTF. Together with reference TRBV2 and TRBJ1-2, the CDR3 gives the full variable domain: EPEVTQTPSHQVTQMGQEVILRCVPISNHLYFYWYRQILGQKVEFLVSFYNNEISEKSEIFDDQFSVERPDGSNFTLKIRSTKLEDSAMYFCASSDRGNYGYTFGSGTRLTVV.

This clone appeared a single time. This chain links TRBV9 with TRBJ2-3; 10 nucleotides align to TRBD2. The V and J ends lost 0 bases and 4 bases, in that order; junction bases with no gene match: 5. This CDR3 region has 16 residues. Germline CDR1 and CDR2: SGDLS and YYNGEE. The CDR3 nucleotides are TGTGCCAGCAGCGTAGATCTAGCGGGAGACCCAGATACGCAGTATTTT. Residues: CASSVDLAGDPDTQYF.

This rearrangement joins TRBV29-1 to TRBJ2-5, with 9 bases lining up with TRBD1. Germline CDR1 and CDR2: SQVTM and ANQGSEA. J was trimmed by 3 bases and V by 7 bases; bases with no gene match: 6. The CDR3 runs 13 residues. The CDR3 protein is CSAGDREEETQYF. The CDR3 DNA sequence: TGCAGCGCTGGGGACAGGGAGGAAGAGACCCAGTACTTC. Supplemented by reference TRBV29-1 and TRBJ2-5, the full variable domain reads SAVISQKPSRDICQRGTSLTIQCQVDSQVTMMFWYRQQPGQSLTLIATANQGSEATYESGFVIDKFPISRPNLTFSTLTVSNMSPEDSSIYLCSAGDREEETQYFGPGTRLLVL.

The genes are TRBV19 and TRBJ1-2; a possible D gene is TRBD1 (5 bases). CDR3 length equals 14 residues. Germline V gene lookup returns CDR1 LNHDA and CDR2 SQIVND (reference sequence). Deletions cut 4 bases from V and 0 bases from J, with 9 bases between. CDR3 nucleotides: TGTGCCAGTAGTAACAGGTTAGCTAACTATGGCTACACCTTC. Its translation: CASSNRLANYGYTF.

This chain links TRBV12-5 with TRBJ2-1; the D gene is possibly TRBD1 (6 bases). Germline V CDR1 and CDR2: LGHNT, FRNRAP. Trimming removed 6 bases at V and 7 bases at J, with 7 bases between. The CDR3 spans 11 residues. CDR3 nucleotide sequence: TGTGCTAGTGGGAGGGGGAATGAGCAGTTCTTC. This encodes CASGRGNEQFF.

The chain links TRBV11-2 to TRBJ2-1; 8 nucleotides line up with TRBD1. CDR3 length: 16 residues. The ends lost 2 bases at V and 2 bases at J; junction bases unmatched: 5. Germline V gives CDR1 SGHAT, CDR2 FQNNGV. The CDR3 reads CASSLFVGQAYNEQFF. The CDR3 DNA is TGTGCCAGCAGCTTATTTGTGGGACAGGCCTACAATGAGCAGTTCTTC.

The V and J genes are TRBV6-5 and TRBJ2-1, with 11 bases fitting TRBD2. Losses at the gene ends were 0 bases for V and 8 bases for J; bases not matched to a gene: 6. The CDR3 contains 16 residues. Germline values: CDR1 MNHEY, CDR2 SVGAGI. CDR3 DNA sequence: TGTGCCAGCAGTTACTCTCCTAGCGGGAGGCTGGATGAGCAGTTCTTC. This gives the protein CASSYSPSGRLDEQFF.